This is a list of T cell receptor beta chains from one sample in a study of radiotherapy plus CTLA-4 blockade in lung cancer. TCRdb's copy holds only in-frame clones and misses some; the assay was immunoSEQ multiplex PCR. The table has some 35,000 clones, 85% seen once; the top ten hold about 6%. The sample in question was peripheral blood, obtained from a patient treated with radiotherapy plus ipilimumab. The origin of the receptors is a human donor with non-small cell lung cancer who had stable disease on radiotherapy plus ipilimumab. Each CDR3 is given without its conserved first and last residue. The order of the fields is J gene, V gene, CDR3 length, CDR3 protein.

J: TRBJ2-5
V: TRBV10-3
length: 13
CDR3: AIKPGLEGGETQY

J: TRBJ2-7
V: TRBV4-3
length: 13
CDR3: ASSHERDRAYEQY

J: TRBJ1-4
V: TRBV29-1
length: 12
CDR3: SAHNPGTNEKLF

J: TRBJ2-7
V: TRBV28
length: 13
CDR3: ASSFGLAGTYEQY

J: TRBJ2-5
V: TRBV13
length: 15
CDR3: ASSLNKRGLPQETQY

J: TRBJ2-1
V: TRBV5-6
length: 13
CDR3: ASSLELAGWNEQF

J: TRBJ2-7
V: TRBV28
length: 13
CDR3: ASSERGLGRYEQY

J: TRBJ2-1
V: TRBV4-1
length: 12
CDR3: ASSQGQGGDEQF

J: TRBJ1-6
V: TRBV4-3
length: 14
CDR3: ASSQGRQGTNSPLH

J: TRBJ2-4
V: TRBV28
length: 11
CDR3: ASSFTGADIQY

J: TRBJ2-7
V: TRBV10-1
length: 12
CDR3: ASSVTGTGVEQY

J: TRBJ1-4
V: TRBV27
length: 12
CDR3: ASSLTGGFEKLF

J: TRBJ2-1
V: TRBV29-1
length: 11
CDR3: SVWGHVSGEQF

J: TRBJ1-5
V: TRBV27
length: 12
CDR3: ATRDRGHGQPQH

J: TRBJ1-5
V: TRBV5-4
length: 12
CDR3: ASSSDRGNQPQH

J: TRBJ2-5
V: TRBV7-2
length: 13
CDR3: ASSLYRGGQETQY

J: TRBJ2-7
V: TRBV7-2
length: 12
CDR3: ASSLTRASYEQY

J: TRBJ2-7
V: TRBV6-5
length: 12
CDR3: ASSYSPRSPEQY

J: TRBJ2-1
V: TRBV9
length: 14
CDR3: ASHARGTSGNDEQF

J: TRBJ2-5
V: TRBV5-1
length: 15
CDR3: ASSLAGAGGTTETQY

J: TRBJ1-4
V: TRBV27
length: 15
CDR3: ASSFSPGREANEKLF

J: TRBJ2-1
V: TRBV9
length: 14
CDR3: ASSVGAGGTYNEQF

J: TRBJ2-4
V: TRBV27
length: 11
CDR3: ASRASGENIQY

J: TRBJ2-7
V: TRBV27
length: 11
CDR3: ASSLSTSSEQY

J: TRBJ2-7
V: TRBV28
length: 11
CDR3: ASSTGGIQEQY

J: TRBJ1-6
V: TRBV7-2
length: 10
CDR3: ASSLDSLPLH

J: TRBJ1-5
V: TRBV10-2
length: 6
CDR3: ARPTRH

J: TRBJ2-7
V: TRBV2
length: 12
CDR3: ASNAGGLFYEQY

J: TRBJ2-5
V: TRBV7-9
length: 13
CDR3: ASSPKRRVRETQY

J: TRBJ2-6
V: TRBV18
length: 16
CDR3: ASSPREAGNSGANVLT

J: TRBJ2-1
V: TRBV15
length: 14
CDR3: ATSPQGGQGNNEQF

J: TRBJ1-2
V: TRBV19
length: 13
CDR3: ASRDRGRSDYGYT